What follows are 18 T cell receptor beta chains derived from one specimen sequenced in a study of cytomegalovirus exposure and HLA in healthy donors. In the PCR, 60 Vbeta and 13 Jbeta primers were used. Profiling relied on immunoSEQ multiplex PCR, and the TCRdb table lists in-frame clones only, not all of them. This repertoire shows under 150,000 clones, roughly three fifths found once; its top ten account for roughly 10%. The sequenced material came from PBMCs. The source is a woman aged 35 to 49 in good health and CMV-seropositive.

The CDR3 DNA follows: TGCAGCGTTGGCCTACAAGAGACCCAGTACTTC. Its protein is CSVGLQETQYF. The rearrangement uses TRBV29-1 and TRBJ2-5; D not certain. Germline V CDR1 and CDR2: SQVTM, ANQGSEA. The V end was cut by 4 bases, the J end by 2 bases, with 5 bases between. The CDR3 has 11 amino acids.

The CDR3, as DNA: TGTGCCAGCAGTGACGGGACAGGGGAGGGCACGGGAAAACTGTTTTTT. Its translation is CASSDGTGEGTGKLFF. The chain carries TRBV6-1 and TRBJ1-4; TRBD1 agrees at 10 bases. The CDR3 spans 16 residues. Germline V gene data show CDR1 as MNHNS and CDR2 as SASEGT. The junction had 11 bases not matched to a gene; V was cut back by 3 bases and J by 10 bases.

CDR3 DNA: TGTGCCAGTAGTATAACTAGCGGGAGCGGTGAGCAGTTCTTC. Translated, it gives CASSITSGSGEQFF. The chain joins TRBV19 to TRBJ2-1; 11 nucleotides align to TRBD2. Trimming at V came to 2 bases and at J to 9 bases, leaving 3 bases not matched to a gene. This CDR3 contains 14 residues. Germline CDR1 and CDR2: LNHDA and SQIVND (reference sequence).

The chain links TRBV5-1 to TRBJ2-3, with 11 positions matching TRBD2. The length of the CDR3 is 14 residues. Trimming at V came to 4 bases and at J to 6 bases, leaving 4 bases not matched to a gene. Germline lookup yields CDR1 SGHRS and CDR2 YFSETQ. The CDR3 is CASSGGTSGDTQYF. The CDR3 DNA reads as TGCGCCAGCAGCGGCGGGACTAGCGGCGATACGCAGTATTTT.

The chain has TRBV25-1 and TRBJ2-7; the D is unclear. Germline V gives CDR1 MGHDK, CDR2 SYGVNS. The CDR3 has 11 amino acids. Trimming shortened V by 8 bases and J by 6 bases, and 11 bases separated the two germline ends. The CDR3 DNA follows: TGTGCCAGCCAATTAACTACCGAGCAGTACTTC. It translates to CASQLTTEQYF.

The V call is TRBV7-9, the J call TRBJ1-4; the D is unclear. The length of the CDR3 is 15 residues. Germline CDR1 SEHNR, CDR2 FQNEAQ (reference sequence). Trimming pared 4 bases from V and 5 bases from J, leaving 14 bases between. CDR3 coding DNA: TGTGCCAGCAGCTCGATAGCCATGCCCAATGAAAAACTGTTTTTT. This sequence encodes CASSSIAMPNEKLFF.

V usage is TRBV27 and J usage is TRBJ1-5; D unresolved. Germline values: CDR1 MNHEY, CDR2 SMNVEV (reference sequence). V was trimmed by 3 bases and J by 5 bases, leaving 11 bases between them. There are 14 residues in the CDR3. CDR3 loop: CASSFTAGYQPQHF. The CDR3 region has the DNA TGTGCCAGCAGTTTCACGGCGGGTTATCAGCCCCAGCATTTT.

This clone has just one count. The chain uses TRBV5-3 and TRBJ2-2, with D tentatively TRBD2 (5 bases). TRBV5-3 is filed as an ORF, its function uncertain. The CDR3 length is 15 residues. Trimming took off 3 bases at V and 9 bases at J, with 18 bases between the two ends. CDR3 residues: CARSSSGITHRELFF. In nucleotides, the CDR3 is TGTGCCAGAAGCTCCTCCGGGATTACACACCGGGAGCTGTTTTTT.

This clone appeared a few times. This sequence joins TRBV10-3 and TRBJ1-1; D is unresolved. The CDR3 runs to 12 residues. The V and J ends lost 8 bases and 4 bases respectively, with 11 bases between them. Germline loops: CDR1 ENHRY, CDR2 SYGVKD. As DNA, the CDR3 is TGTGCCATCGGGAGGAGTTCCACTGAAGCTTTCTTT. As protein: CAIGRSSTEAFF.

V usage is TRBV19 and J usage is TRBJ1-5; a possible D gene is TRBD1 (6 bases). This CDR3 comprises 18 residues. Looked up from germline, CDR1 is LNHDA and CDR2 is SQIVND (reference sequence). The germline V and J ends were trimmed by 4 bases and 0 bases, with 19 bases remaining between them. The CDR3 sequence: CASSTEGGEGYSNQPQHF. The CDR3 bases are TGTGCCAGTAGTACAGAGGGGGGTGAAGGGTATAGCAATCAGCCCCAGCATTTT.

The chain couples TRBV7-6 to TRBJ2-5; weak D call: TRBD2 (6 bases). The germline gives CDR1 SGHVS, CDR2 FNYEAQ. This CDR3 comprises 16 residues. V lost 5 bases to trimming and J lost 5 bases, with 21 bases between them. The CDR3 loop is CASSQYRGTSGETQYF. The DNA for the CDR3 is TGTGCCAGCAGCCAATATCGGGGCACAAGCGGGGAGACCCAGTACTTC.

In DNA, the CDR3 is TGTGCCAGCAGCCGGACAGGGGGCTATGGCTACACCTTC. It codes for CASSRTGGYGYTF. The genes are TRBV7-3 and TRBJ1-2; TRBD1 matches 10 bases. After removal of 5 bases from V and 4 bases from J, the junction contained 1 base not matched to a gene. The CDR3 is 13 amino acids. Germline values: CDR1 SGHTA, CDR2 FQGTGA.

CDR3 sequence (DNA): TGCGCCAGCAGCCAAGGTGGGACTACCCAAGAGACCCAGTACTTC. Translating it yields CASSQGGTTQETQYF. V is TRBV4-3 and J is TRBJ2-5, with 7 bases that match TRBD2. Germline CDR1 and CDR2: LGHNA and YSLEER. The CDR3 extends over 15 amino acids. V lost 1 base to trimming and J lost 1 base; unmatched junction nucleotides: 3.

A few counts support this clone. This chain connects TRBV2 to TRBJ2-1; 7 bases are shared with TRBD2. V lost 8 bases to trimming and J lost 6 bases; unmatched junction nucleotides: 10. CDR1 and CDR2 (germline): SNHLY, FYNNEI. The CDR3 is 14 amino acids. The CDR3 protein is CASRVEIAGNEQFF. The DNA of the CDR3 is TGTGCCAGCCGCGTGGAGATAGCGGGCAATGAGCAGTTCTTC.

This clone occurred a few times. This chain links TRBV25-1 with TRBJ2-7; tentative D call: TRBD1 (5 bases). Germline V gene sequence: CDR1 MGHDK, CDR2 SYGVNS. The V end was cut by 3 bases, the J end by 2 bases, with 17 bases between. The CDR3 spans 16 residues. CDR3 residues: CASSESWLSGTYEQYF. CDR3 coding DNA: TGTGCCAGCAGTGAGAGTTGGTTATCAGGGACCTACGAGCAGTACTTC.

The CDR3 coding sequence is TGTGCCAGCCGATCGACAGGCCCTAGCAACACCGGGGAGCTGTTTTTT. Translation: CASRSTGPSNTGELFF. The V gene is TRBV18, the J gene TRBJ2-2, with a tentative D call TRBD1 (6 bases). Germline CDR1 reads KGHSH; CDR2 reads LQKENI. Trimming left V 8 bases short and J 2 bases short, with 18 bases between. The CDR3 spans 16 residues. Combining the CDR3 with reference TRBV18 and TRBJ2-2 gives the whole variable domain NAGVMQNPRHLVRRRGQEARLRCSPMKGHSHVYWYRQLPEEGLKFMVYLQKENIIDESGMPKERFSAEFPKEGPSILRIQQVVRGDSAAYFCASRSTGPSNTGELFFGEGSRLTVL.

This clone has just one count. CDR3 sequence: CASGLTGPQETQYF. CDR3 bases: TGTGCCAGCGGGCTGACAGGGCCCCAAGAGACCCAGTACTTC. This rearrangement joins TRBV2 to TRBJ2-5, with 7 positions matching TRBD1. V trimming: 8 bases; J trimming: 1 base; junction bases outside the gene matches: 7. Germline assignment: CDR1 SNHLY and CDR2 FYNNEI. This CDR3 is 14 amino acids long.

In its sample, this clone was seen a few times. This rearrangement joins TRBV6-1 to TRBJ2-7; 7 bases line up with TRBD2. J was trimmed by 3 bases and V by 8 bases; bases with no gene match: 13. CDR1 is MNHNS and CDR2 is SASEGT in the germline V gene. The CDR3 covers 15 residues. The CDR3 DNA reads TGTGCCAGCGTCCGTGGGGCGGGAGAGGGCTACGAGCAGTACTTC. Translating it yields CASVRGAGEGYEQYF.